This T cell receptor (beta chain) was documented in a study of T-cell memory formation after mild COVID-19. Study context: TCR clusters were mostly donor specific. Regarding the study as a whole: Several responding clones turned up in pre-infection memory, indicating that cross-reactive memory may have taken part. Researchers could not confirm that second-wave clones peaking on day 37 targeted SARS-CoV-2.

In regard to this clonotype: The target antigen is unknown.

MiXCR, applied by TCRdb to the 5' RACE reads, yields one record per CDR3 protein. The sample contains a few hundred thousand distinct CDR3 sequences, 15% to 20% of which appear only once. The CDR3 consists of 13 residues. The V end lost 3 bases, the J end lost 10 bases, and 12 bases lay between the germline ends. Germline V gives CDR1 MGHRA, CDR2 YSYEKL. The chain combines TRBV4-1 with TRBJ2-2, with D perhaps TRBD1 (5 bases). This TCR was sampled from a man aged 18 to 35 who had mild COVID-19 (a few samples of this study predate the infection). Cell type and time point are not known. The sample comprised PBMCs or a T cell subset sorted from them (not recorded which). CDR3 sequence: CASSHISGQELFF. CDR3 DNA sequence: TGCGCCAGCAGCCATATATCAGGGCAGGAGCTGTTTTTT.